Listed here are 23 T cell receptor beta chains from one sample, sequenced in a study of identical twins. One entry per CDR3 protein results from TCRdb running MiXCR on the 5' RACE reads. The sample consists of 700,000 or so distinct CDR3 sequences, over 8.5% of them appearing once. The same data also went into a second study, on yellow fever vaccine responses in identical twins.

Sequencing was done on a sample of PBMCs. The receptors come from a woman between 18 and 30 years old in good health.

This clonotype was seen ten or more times. This chain joins TRBV29-1 and TRBJ2-4, with TRBD2 matching over 12 bases. Germline trimming cut 4 bases from V and 9 bases from J; bases unmatched to any gene: 10. CDR1 is SQVTM and CDR2 is ANQGSEA in the germline V gene. The CDR3 runs 15 residues. CDR3 in DNA: TGCAGCGTTGCCCCGACTAGCGGGAGTTTTAGCATTCAGTACTTC. The encoded protein is CSVAPTSGSFSIQYF. The whole variable domain, remainder taken from reference TRBV29-1 and TRBJ2-4, is SAVISQKPSRDICQRGTSLTIQCQVDSQVTMMFWYRQQPGQSLTLIATANQGSEATYESGFVIDKFPISRPNLTFSTLTVSNMSPEDSSIYLCSVAPTSGSFSIQYFGAGTRLSVL.

This clonotype was seen only a few times. The V gene is TRBV12-3 or TRBV12-4, the J gene TRBJ2-6; weak D call: TRBD2 (5 bases). V was shortened by 7 bases and J by 0 bases, with 10 bases between the two germline ends. The CDR3 has 15 residues. The CDR3 DNA reads TGTGCCAGCACCCCGGGGATCTCTGGGGCCAACGTCCTGACTTTC. Protein product: CASTPGISGANVLTF.

This clonotype was observed a handful of times. The rearrangement uses TRBV20-1 and TRBJ2-2, with D unresolved. V was shortened by 4 bases and J by 6 bases, with 12 bases between the two germline ends. The CDR3 consists of 13 residues. Germline values: CDR1 DFQATT, CDR2 SNEGSKA (reference sequence). The CDR3 loop reads CSATDVRPGELFF. CDR3 sequence (DNA): TGCAGTGCTACCGATGTTAGGCCCGGGGAGCTGTTTTTT.

This clonotype occurred a few times. The chain is built from TRBV5-1 and TRBJ2-3, with D maybe TRBD2 (5 bases). CDR1 is SGHRS and CDR2 is YFSETQ in the germline V gene. V was cut by 7 bases and J by 2 bases, with 11 bases left in between. The CDR3 runs 13 residues. This CDR3 reads CASRSGPTDTQYF. The CDR3 DNA is TGCGCCAGCCGGAGCGGACCCACAGATACGCAGTATTTT.

This clonotype was detected a few times. The chain employs TRBV5-4 and TRBJ2-1; D gene unclear. Germline CDR1 and CDR2: SGHNT and YYREEE (reference sequence). The V and J ends lost 0 bases and 10 bases respectively, with 20 bases between them. The CDR3 runs 16 residues. The CDR3 loop reads CASSLALPRPSFEQFF. Written as DNA, the CDR3 is TGTGCCAGCAGCTTGGCCCTCCCCCGCCCGTCTTTCGAGCAGTTCTTC.

In this sample, this clonotype turned up a few times. The chain combines TRBV20-1 with TRBJ2-5; 10 bases fit TRBD2. Germline V gene sequence: CDR1 DFQATT, CDR2 SNEGSKA (reference sequence). Germline trimming cut 0 bases from V and 4 bases from J; bases unmatched to any gene: 5. This CDR3 spans 15 amino acids. The CDR3 here is CSARDPSGSGETQYF. The CDR3, as DNA: TGCAGTGCTAGAGATCCTAGCGGGAGTGGAGAGACCCAGTACTTC.

The chain combines TRBV29-1 with TRBJ2-3, with a weak D call TRBD1 (5 bases). The CDR3 length is 18 residues. V was shortened by 2 bases and J by 2 bases, with 23 bases between the two germline ends. CDR1 is SQVTM, CDR2 ANQGSEA, per germline. DNA of the CDR3: TGCAGCGTTGAATTCAGGGCCCAGGGTAAAATCCCCACAGATACGCAGTATTTT. Protein sequence: CSVEFRAQGKIPTDTQYF.

Many counts were recorded for this clonotype. J is TRBJ2-7 and V is TRBV7-6, with TRBD2 matching over 7 bases. The CDR3 extends over 16 amino acids. Per the germline V gene, CDR1 is SGHVS and CDR2 is FNYEAQ. The V segment lost 1 base and the J segment 2 bases; nucleotides outside the gene matches: 8. The CDR3 DNA reads TGTGCCAGCAGCTTAGTTAACGCGGGAGTTCCCTACGAGCAGTACTTC. Protein product: CASSLVNAGVPYEQYF.

The chain uses TRBV12-3 or TRBV12-4 and TRBJ2-7; 7 bases match TRBD1. Unmatched junction bases numbered 3, after V lost 0 bases and J lost 1 base. The CDR3 runs to 15 residues. CDR3 in amino acids: CASSLAGGKSYEQYF. DNA for the CDR3: TGTGCCAGCAGTTTAGCAGGGGGCAAATCCTACGAGCAGTACTTC.

The chain carries TRBV6-2 or TRBV6-3 and TRBJ2-1, with 8 positions matching TRBD2. Germline CDR1 MNHEY, CDR2 SVGEGT. The CDR3 consists of 16 residues. The V gene end was trimmed by 9 bases and the J gene end by 12 bases; junction bases not matched to a gene: 22. DNA of the CDR3: TGTGCCAGTACATCCTCCGGGACTATACCCGGGGGGGCGCAGTTCTTC. Translated: CASTSSGTIPGGAQFF.

This clonotype was picked up a small number of times. The chain uses TRBV10-2 and TRBJ2-7, with 8 bases matching TRBD1. Germline V lookup: CDR1 WSHSY, CDR2 SAAADI. CDR3 size: 15 residues. The junction had 6 bases not matched to a gene; V was cut back by 4 bases and J by 1 base. The DNA of the CDR3 is TGCGCCAGCAGTGGCCCAGGGGGCCTTTCCTACGAGCAGTACTTC. Translating it yields CASSGPGGLSYEQYF.

The chain recombines TRBV5-1 with TRBJ2-6; a weak D match, TRBD2 (5 bases). This CDR3 is built from 14 residues. The V gene lost 4 bases and the J gene lost 2 bases, with 7 bases spanning the gap. Germline lookup yields CDR1 SGHRS and CDR2 YFSETQ. The CDR3 spells CASSERAGANVLTF. The CDR3 region has the DNA TGCGCCAGCAGCGAGAGGGCTGGGGCCAACGTCCTGACTTTC.

This sequence joins TRBV5-1 and TRBJ1-1; D unclear. Germline V CDR1 and CDR2: SGHRS, YFSETQ. The CDR3 extends over 14 amino acids. Trimming shortened V by 0 bases and J by 0 bases, and 6 bases separated the two germline ends. CDR3 sequence (DNA): TGCGCCAGCAGCTTGGAGTATATGAACACTGAAGCTTTCTTT. It encodes CASSLEYMNTEAFF.

The chain recombines TRBV7-3 with TRBJ1-1; D unresolved. CDR1 and CDR2 from the germline V gene are SGHTA and FQGTGA. V dropped 2 bases and J dropped 4 bases, with 11 bases sitting between them. CDR3 length: 14 amino acids. As DNA, the CDR3 is TGTGCCAGCAGCTTAGAAGGGAAAGGCACTGAAGCTTTCTTT. Protein: CASSLEGKGTEAFF.

The chain has TRBV7-6 and TRBJ2-1; weak D call: TRBD2 (6 bases). CDR3 length: 15 residues. With 5 bases removed from V and 5 bases from J, the gap between germline ends came to 16 bases. Per the germline V gene, CDR1 is SGHVS and CDR2 is FNYEAQ. CDR3 coding DNA: TGTGCCAGCAGCCCTATTAGCGGACTCGACAATGAGCAGTTCTTC. This sequence encodes CASSPISGLDNEQFF.

J is TRBJ1-5 and V is TRBV2; the match to TRBD1 covers 10 bases. CDR3 size: 16 residues. The junction had 8 bases not matched to a gene; V was cut back by 3 bases and J by 6 bases. CDR1 is SNHLY, CDR2 FYNNEI, per germline. CDR3 coding DNA: TGTGCCAGCAGTGATCCCGGGACAGGGGATGTTCAGCCCCAGCATTTT. Amino acid sequence: CASSDPGTGDVQPQHF. The full variable domain, in which reference TRBV2 and TRBJ1-5 provide the parts outside the CDR3, is EPEVTQTPSHQVTQMGQEVILRCVPISNHLYFYWYRQILGQKVEFLVSFYNNEISEKSEIFDDQFSVERPDGSNFTLKIRSTKLEDSAMYFCASSDPGTGDVQPQHFGDGTRLSIL.

The rearrangement links TRBV21-1 to TRBJ2-3; TRBD1, the D gene given by the table, was not confirmed from the DNA. TRBV21-1 is a known pseudogene. This CDR3 contains 17 residues. The CDR3 region has the DNA TGTGCCAGCAGCGGGCATTGGTCCGGGTCCCCCGAGGATACGCAGTATTTT. This gives the protein CASSGHWSGSPEDTQYF.

This clonotype came up a few times. This chain connects TRBV25-1 to TRBJ2-2, with 7 positions matching TRBD1. Germline assignment: CDR1 MGHDK and CDR2 SYGVNS. The CDR3 length is 13 residues. The V and J ends lost 10 bases and 2 bases, in that order; junction bases with no gene match: 4. This CDR3 reads CATEGANTGELFF. The CDR3 DNA sequence: TGTGCCACCGAGGGGGCAAACACCGGGGAGCTGTTTTTT. The entire variable domain, with the rest obtained from reference TRBV25-1 and TRBJ2-2, is as follows: EADIYQTPRYLVIGTGKKITLECSQTMGHDKMYWYQQDPGMELHLIHYSYGVNSTEKGDLSSESTVSRIRTEHFPLTLESARPSHTSQYLCATEGANTGELFFGEGSRLTVL.

This clonotype has only a few counts. The chain is built from TRBV29-1 and TRBJ2-3, with no clear D. CDR1 is SQVTM, CDR2 ANQGSEA, per germline. The CDR3 totals 10 residues. V lost 3 bases and J lost 6, with 4 bases in between. The CDR3 DNA is TGCAGCGTTGACGTGGATACGCAGTATTTT. The encoded protein is CSVDVDTQYF.

In its sample, this clonotype was seen a few times. The J gene is TRBJ2-7, the V gene TRBV12-3 or TRBV12-4; perhaps TRBD2 as D (5 bases). The CDR3 loop spans 14 amino acids. V was trimmed by 0 bases and J by 3 bases, leaving 9 bases between them. The CDR3 DNA sequence: TGTGCCAGCAGTTTAGCAAAAGAGGGCTACGAGCAGTACTTC. Protein: CASSLAKEGYEQYF.

This clonotype was picked up a small number of times. The chain has TRBV20-1 and TRBJ2-4, with D possibly TRBD2 on 6 matching bases. Germline V gene sequence: CDR1 DFQATT, CDR2 SNEGSKA (reference sequence). The CDR3 totals 14 residues. Trimming left V 4 bases short and J 4 bases short, with 14 bases between. For the CDR3, the DNA is TGCAGTGCTAAACCCGGGGGAGGTAAAAACATTCAGTACTTC. Its protein is CSAKPGGGKNIQYF.

With regard to this clonotype: At one boundary the junction diverges from the germline segment, which might be a read error. The genes are TRBV10-3 and TRBJ1-4, with a weak D call TRBD1 (6 bases). Germline CDR1 is ENHRY and CDR2 is SYGVKD. The CDR3 consists of 11 residues. The CDR3 DNA follows: TGTGCCATCGTGGAAAAGACAGGTCACATTTTT. Translation gives CAIVEKTGHIF.

This clonotype turned up a few times. This chain joins TRBV7-3 and TRBJ1-1; D gene uncertain. The V gene's germline CDR1 is SGHTA and CDR2 FQGTGA. The germline V and J ends were trimmed by 5 bases and 3 bases, with 10 bases remaining between them. The length of the CDR3 is 13 residues. This CDR3 is CASSAQRDTEAFF. The CDR3 DNA reads as TGTGCCAGCAGCGCACAGCGGGACACTGAAGCTTTCTTT.